This TCR beta chain was identified during a study of blood T cell repertoires in COVID-19. Original data processing: Amplification from reference gene primers served as the basis for estimated nucleated cell counts. Measured with immunoSEQ multiplex PCR; TCRdb has only the in-frame clones, and not every one. V and J calls and clone size are those listed in that table; D and trimming were worked out from the DNA. The sample gives 73,000 or so clones, about 86% of which show up once; roughly 5% is in the top ten. This clone was found once. The germline V gene has CDR1 KGHSH and CDR2 LQKENI. The ends lost 3 bases at V and 6 bases at J; junction bases unmatched: 7. The CDR3 extends over 14 amino acids.

Material: peripheral blood. The rearrangement links TRBV18 to TRBJ1-1, with TRBD1 identical over 7 bases. The clonotype originates from a man aged 50 to 59 with active COVID-19. CDR3 bases: TGTGCCAGCTCACCCATGACAGGGAAAGCTGAAGCTTTCTTT. Translating gives CASSPMTGKAEAFF.